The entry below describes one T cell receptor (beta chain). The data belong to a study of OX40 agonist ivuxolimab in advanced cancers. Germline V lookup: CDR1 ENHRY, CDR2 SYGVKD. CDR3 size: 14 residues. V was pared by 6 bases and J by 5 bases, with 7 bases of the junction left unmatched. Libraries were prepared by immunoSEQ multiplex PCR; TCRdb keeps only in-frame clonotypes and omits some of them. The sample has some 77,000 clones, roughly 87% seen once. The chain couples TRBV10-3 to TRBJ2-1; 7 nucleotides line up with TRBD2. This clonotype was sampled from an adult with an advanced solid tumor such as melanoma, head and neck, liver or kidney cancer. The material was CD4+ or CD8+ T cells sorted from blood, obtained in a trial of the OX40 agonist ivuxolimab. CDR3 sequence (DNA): TGTGCCATCAGCGGCCCTGGGACTAACAATGAGCAGTTCTTC. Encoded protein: CAISGPGTNNEQFF.